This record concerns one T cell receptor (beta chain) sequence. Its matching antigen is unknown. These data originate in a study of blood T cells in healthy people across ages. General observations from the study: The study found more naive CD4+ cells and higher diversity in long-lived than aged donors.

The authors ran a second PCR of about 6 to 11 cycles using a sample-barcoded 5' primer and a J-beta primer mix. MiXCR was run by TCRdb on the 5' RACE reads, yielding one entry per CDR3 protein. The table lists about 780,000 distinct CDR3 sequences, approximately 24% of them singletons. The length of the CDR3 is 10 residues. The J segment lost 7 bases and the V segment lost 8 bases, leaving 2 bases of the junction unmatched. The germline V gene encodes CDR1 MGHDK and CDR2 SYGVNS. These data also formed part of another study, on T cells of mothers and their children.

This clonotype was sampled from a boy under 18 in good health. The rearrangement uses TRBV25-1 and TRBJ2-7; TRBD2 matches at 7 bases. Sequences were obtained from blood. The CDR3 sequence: CASWGGEQYF. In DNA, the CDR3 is TGTGCCAGCTGGGGGGGGGAGCAGTACTTC.